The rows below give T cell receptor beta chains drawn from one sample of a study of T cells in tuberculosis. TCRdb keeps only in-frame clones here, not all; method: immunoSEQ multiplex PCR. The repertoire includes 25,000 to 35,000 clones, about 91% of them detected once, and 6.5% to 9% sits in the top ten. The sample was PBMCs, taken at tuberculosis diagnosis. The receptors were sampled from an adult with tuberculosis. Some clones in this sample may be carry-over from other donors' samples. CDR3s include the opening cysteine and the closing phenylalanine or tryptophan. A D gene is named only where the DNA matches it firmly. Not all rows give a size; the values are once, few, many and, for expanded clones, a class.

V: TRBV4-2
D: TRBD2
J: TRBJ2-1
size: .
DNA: TGTGCCAGCAGCCAAGCCCCCTCGACTAGCGGGGTTGACAATGAGCAGTTCTTC
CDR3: CASSQAPSTSGVDNEQFF

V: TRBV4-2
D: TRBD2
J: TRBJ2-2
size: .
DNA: TGTGCCAGCAGCCGGAATCTAGAGTTAGCGGGGGCGCCTGGCACCGGGGAGCTGTTTTTT
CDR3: CASSRNLELAGAPGTGELFF

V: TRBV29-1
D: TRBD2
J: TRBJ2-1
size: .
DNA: TGCAGCGTTCGCCGTGCCGGGGGGAACAATGAGCAGTTCTTC
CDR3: CSVRRAGGNNEQFF

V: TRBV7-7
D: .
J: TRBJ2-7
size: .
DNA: TGTGCCAGCAGCCCGAGAGACACCTCCTACGAGCAGTACTTC
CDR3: CASSPRDTSYEQYF

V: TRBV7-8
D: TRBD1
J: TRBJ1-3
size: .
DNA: TGTGCCAGCAGCTTAGGGACAGGAGGTGGAAACACCATATATTTT
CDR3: CASSLGTGGGNTIYF

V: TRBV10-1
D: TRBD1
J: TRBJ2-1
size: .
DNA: TGCGCCAGCAGTGAGTTGGGACAGGGAACGGGCAATGAGCAGTTCTTC
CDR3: CASSELGQGTGNEQFF

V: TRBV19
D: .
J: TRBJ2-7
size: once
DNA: TGTGCCAGTAGTATGAGTGGTTGGAGCGAGCAGTACTTC
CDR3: CASSMSGWSEQYF

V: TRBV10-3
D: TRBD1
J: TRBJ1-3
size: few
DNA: TGTGCCATCAGTGAGGACAGGGGGCGCTTTTATGGAAACACCATATATTTT
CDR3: CAISEDRGRFYGNTIYF

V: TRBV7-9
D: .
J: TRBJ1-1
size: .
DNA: TGTGCCAGCAGCTTAGGGGCAGGGTGGGGATATGGCACTGAAGCTTTCTTT
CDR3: CASSLGAGWGYGTEAFF

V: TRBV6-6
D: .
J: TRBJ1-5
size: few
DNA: TGTGCCAGCAGTGGGGTGGCGGGGGGGATAGGTCAGCCCCAGCATTTT
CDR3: CASSGVAGGIGQPQHF

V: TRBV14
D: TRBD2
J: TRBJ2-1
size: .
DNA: TGTGCCAGCAGCCAAAGACTAGCGGGGGGGCAGAATGAGCAGTTCTTC
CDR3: CASSQRLAGGQNEQFF

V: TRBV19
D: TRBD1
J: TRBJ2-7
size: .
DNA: TGTGCCAGTAGTACAATTAGGGGGGACAGGGGGAAGTTCTACGAGCAGTACTTC
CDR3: CASSTIRGDRGKFYEQYF

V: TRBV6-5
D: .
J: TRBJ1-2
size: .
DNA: TGTGCCAGCAGTTACTCCCGGCAGGGGCCTCTAGGCTACACCTTC
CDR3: CASSYSRQGPLGYTF

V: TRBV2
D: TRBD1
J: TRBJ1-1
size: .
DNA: TGTGCCAGCAGGGGCCGGTGGGCAGGGGGCGTCAGGACTGAAGCTTTCTTT
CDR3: CASRGRWAGGVRTEAFF

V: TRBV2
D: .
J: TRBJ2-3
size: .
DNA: TGTGCCAGCCAAAGGGGGGGGGTCACAGATACGCAGTATTTT
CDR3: CASQRGGVTDTQYF

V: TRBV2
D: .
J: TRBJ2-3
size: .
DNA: TGTGCCAGCAGTGAAGTTACGAGAAACACGCAGTATTTT
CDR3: CASSEVTRNTQYF

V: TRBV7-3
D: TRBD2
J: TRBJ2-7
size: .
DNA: TGTGCCAGCAGCCTAGGGGTCAGCGGGGGAGCCGAAGGCGAGCAGTACTTC
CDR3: CASSLGVSGGAEGEQYF

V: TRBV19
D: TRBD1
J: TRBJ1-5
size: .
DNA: TGTGCCAGTAGGCCGGGACAGGGGTATCAGCCCCAGCATTTT
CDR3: CASRPGQGYQPQHF

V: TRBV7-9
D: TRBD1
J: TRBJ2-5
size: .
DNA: TGTGCCAGCAGCTTAATCCCTGGACAGGGCCCAGAAGAGACCCAGTACTTC
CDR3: CASSLIPGQGPEETQYF

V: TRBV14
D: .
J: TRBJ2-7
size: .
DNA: TGTGCCAGCAGCCAAGTCAGGTTCTACGAGCAGTACTTC
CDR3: CASSQVRFYEQYF

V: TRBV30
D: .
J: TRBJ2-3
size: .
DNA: TGTGCCTGGAGGAGGGGGGGTGTAGATACGCAGTATTTT
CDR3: CAWRRGGVDTQYF

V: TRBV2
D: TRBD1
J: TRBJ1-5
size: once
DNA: TGTGCCAGCAGTACAAAGGGGGCGGGTCAGCCCCAGCATTTT
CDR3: CASSTKGAGQPQHF